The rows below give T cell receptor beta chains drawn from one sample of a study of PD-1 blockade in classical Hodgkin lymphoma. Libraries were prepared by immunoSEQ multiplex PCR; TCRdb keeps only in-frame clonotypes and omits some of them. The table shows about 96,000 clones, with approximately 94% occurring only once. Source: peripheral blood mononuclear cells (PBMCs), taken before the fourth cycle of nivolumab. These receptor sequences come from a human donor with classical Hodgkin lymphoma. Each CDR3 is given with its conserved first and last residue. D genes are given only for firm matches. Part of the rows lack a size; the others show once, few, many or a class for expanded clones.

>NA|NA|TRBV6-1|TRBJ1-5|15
CASRVRQASNQPQHF
TGTGCCAGCAGGGTACGACAAGCCAGCAATCAGCCCCAGCATTTT
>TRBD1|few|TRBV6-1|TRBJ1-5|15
CASSALTGNNQPQHF
TGTGCCAGCAGTGCGCTGACAGGGAATAATCAGCCCCAGCATTTT
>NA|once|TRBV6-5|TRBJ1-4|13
CASTGPGNEKLFF
TGTGCCAGCACGGGGCCAGGAAATGAAAAACTGTTTTTT
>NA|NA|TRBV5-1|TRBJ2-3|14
CASSPHTSTDTQYF
TGCGCCAGCAGCCCCCACACGAGCACAGATACGCAGTATTTT
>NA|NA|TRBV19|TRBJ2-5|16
CASSIVWTTLQETQYF
TGTGCCAGTAGTATAGTGTGGACTACACTCCAAGAGACCCAGTACTTC
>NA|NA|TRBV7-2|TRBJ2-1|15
CASSLSRTAYNEQFF
TGTGCCAGCAGTCTCTCCAGGACAGCCTACAATGAGCAGTTCTTC
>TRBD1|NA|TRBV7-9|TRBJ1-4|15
CASSFRGTVGEKLFF
TGTGCCAGCAGCTTCAGGGGGACGGTCGGTGAAAAACTGTTTTTT
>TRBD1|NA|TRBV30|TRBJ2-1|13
CAWSRQGDGEQFF
TGTGCCTGGAGTCGACAGGGGGACGGTGAGCAGTTCTTC
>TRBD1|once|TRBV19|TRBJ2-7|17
CASSSMGAGTGDYEQYF
TGTGCCAGTAGCAGTATGGGAGCCGGGACAGGGGACTACGAGCAGTACTTC
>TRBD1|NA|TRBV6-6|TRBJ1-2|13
CASSPRQGEGYTF
TGTGCCAGCAGTCCTAGACAGGGGGAAGGCTACACCTTC
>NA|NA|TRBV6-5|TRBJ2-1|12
CASSYSVNEQFF
TGTGCCAGCAGTTACTCAGTTAATGAGCAGTTCTTC
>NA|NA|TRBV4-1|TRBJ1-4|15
CASSPIIGGSEKLFF
TGCGCCAGCAGCCCTATCATCGGAGGGAGTGAAAAACTGTTTTTT
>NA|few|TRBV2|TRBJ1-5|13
CASAFDGNQPQHF
TGTGCCAGCGCTTTCGACGGCAATCAGCCCCAGCATTTT
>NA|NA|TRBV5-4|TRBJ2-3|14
CASSLQGDLRPQYF
TGTGCCAGCAGCTTGCAGGGAGACCTCCGTCCGCAGTATTTT
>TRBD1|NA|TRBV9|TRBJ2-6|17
CASSVDRGPSGANVLTF
TGTGCCAGCAGCGTAGACAGGGGACCCTCTGGGGCCAACGTCCTGACTTTC
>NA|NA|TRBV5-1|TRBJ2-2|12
CASRGYTGELFF
TGCGCCAGCAGGGGTTACACCGGGGAGCTGTTTTTT
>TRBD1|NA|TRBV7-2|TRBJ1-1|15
CASSQQGGMNTEAFF
TGTGCCAGCAGCCAGCAAGGGGGCATGAACACTGAAGCTTTCTTT
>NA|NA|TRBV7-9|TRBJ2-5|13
CASSYTSTETQYF
TGTGCCAGCAGCTATACTAGCACTGAGACCCAGTACTTC
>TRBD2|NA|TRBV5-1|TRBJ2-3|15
CASSLGLAARDTQYF
TGCGCCAGCAGCTTGGGACTAGCGGCGCGGGATACGCAGTATTTT
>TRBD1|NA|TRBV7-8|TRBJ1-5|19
CASSLAMDRPGSSNQPQHF
TGTGCCAGCAGCTTAGCTATGGACAGGCCTGGGAGTAGCAATCAGCCCCAGCATTTT
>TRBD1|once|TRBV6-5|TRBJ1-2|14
CASREQGAGYGYTF
TGTGCCAGCAGAGAACAGGGGGCCGGCTATGGCTACACCTTC
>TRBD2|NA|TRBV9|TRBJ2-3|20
CASSVEGLAGVLGRTDTQYF
TGTGCCAGCAGCGTAGAGGGACTAGCGGGAGTATTAGGTCGGACAGATACGCAGTATTTT
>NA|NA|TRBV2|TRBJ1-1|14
CASTFGQLNTEAFF
TGTGCCAGCACCTTCGGACAGTTAAACACTGAAGCTTTCTTT
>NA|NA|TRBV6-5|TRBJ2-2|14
CASDPQGNTGELFF
TGTGCCAGCGATCCCCAGGGGAACACCGGGGAGCTGTTTTTT
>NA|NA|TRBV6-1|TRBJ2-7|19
CASSEVWFRASYLSYEQYF
TGTGCCAGCAGTGAAGTTTGGTTTCGTGCCAGTTATCTATCCTACGAGCAGTACTTC
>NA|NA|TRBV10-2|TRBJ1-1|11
CAITGNSEAFF
TGCGCCATCACGGGTAATTCTGAAGCTTTCTTT
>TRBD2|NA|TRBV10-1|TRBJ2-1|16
CASSESSTSGSNEQFF
TGCGCCAGCAGTGAATCGAGTACTAGCGGGAGTAATGAGCAGTTCTTC
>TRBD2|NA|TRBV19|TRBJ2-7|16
CASSNPGLAGGDEQYF
TGTGCCAGTAGCAACCCCGGACTAGCGGGAGGAGACGAGCAGTACTTC
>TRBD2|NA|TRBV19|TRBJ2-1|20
CASSIDTGTPGSGRYNEQFF
TGTGCCAGTAGTATAGACACCGGGACGCCGGGGAGCGGGAGGTACAATGAGCAGTTCTTC
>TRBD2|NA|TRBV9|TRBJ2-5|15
CASSVEASGRETQYF
TGTGCCAGCAGCGTAGAGGCTAGCGGGAGGGAGACCCAGTACTTC
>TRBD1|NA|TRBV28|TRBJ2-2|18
CASSPGGQGLSYTGELFF
TGTGCCAGCAGTCCAGGGGGACAGGGACTTTCTTACACCGGGGAGCTGTTTTTT
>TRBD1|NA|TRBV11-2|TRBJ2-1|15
CASTWVGTGGVEQFF
TGTGCCAGCACCTGGGTTGGGACAGGGGGCGTTGAGCAGTTCTTC
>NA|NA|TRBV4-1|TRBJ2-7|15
CASSRGSGDIYEQYF
TGCGCCAGCAGCCGCGGAAGTGGGGATATCTACGAGCAGTACTTC
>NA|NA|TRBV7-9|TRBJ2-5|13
CASSFLAQETQYF
TGTGCCAGCAGCTTTTTAGCACAAGAGACCCAGTACTTC
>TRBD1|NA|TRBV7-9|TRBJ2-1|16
CASSLGQGGSYNEQFF
TGTGCCAGCAGCTTAGGACAGGGTGGCTCCTACAATGAGCAGTTCTTC
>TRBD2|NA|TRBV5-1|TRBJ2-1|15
CASSLPGLAANEQFF
TGCGCCAGCAGCTTACCGGGACTAGCGGCTAATGAGCAGTTCTTC
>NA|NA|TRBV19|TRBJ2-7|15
CASSIGGDGSYEQYF
TGTGCCAGTAGTATAGGCGGGGACGGATCCTACGAGCAGTACTTC
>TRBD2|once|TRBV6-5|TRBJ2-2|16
CASSYLLAGGPGELFF
TGTGCCAGCAGTTACTTACTAGCGGGAGGGCCCGGGGAGCTGTTTTTT
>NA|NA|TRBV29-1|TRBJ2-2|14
CSVGEQGRTGELFF
TGCAGCGTTGGCGAGCAGGGGAGGACCGGGGAGCTGTTTTTT
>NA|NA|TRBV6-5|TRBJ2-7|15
CASSPAGTAVYERYF
TGTGCCAGCAGCCCGGCCGGGACGGCCGTCTACGAGCGGTACTTC
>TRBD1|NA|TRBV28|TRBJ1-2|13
CASSDRVYYGYTF
TGTGCCAGCAGTGACAGGGTCTACTATGGCTACACCTTC
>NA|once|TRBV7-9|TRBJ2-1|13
CASSLSSRNEQFF
TGTGCCAGCAGCTTATCCTCTAGGAATGAGCAGTTCTTC
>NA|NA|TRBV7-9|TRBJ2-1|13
CASSSSGTTSGFF
TGTGCCAGCAGCTCATCCGGGACCACCTCTGGGTTCTTC
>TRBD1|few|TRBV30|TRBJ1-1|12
CAWILQGVGAFF
TGTGCCTGGATATTACAGGGGGTTGGTGCTTTCTTT
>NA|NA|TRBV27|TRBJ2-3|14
CASSLSGVGDTQYF
TGTGCCAGCAGTTTGTCCGGAGTCGGAGATACGCAGTATTTT
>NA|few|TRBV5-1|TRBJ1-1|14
CASSFGYRNTEAFF
TGCGCCAGCAGCTTTGGTTACAGGAACACTGAAGCTTTCTTT
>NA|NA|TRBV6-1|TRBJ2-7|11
CASLGSYEQYF
TGTGCCAGCCTGGGGTCCTACGAGCAGTACTTC
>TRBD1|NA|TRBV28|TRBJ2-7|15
CASSFRGRADYEQYF
TGTGCCAGCAGTTTCAGGGGGCGGGCCGATTACGAGCAGTACTTC
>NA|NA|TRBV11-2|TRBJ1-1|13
CASSPQGFTEAFF
TGTGCCAGCAGCCCCCAGGGGTTCACTGAAGCTTTCTTT
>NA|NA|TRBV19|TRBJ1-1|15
CASSVPGRLNTEAFF
TGTGCCAGTAGCGTCCCCGGACGGTTGAACACTGAAGCTTTCTTT
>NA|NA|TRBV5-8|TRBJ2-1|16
CASSLARGNWVHEQFF
TGTGCCAGCAGCTTGGCCCGGGGTAATTGGGTACATGAGCAGTTCTTC